This T cell receptor (beta chain) is from a study of cytomegalovirus exposure and HLA in healthy donors. In the study overall: Unique TCRs numbering about 85 million, obtained from HLA-typed donors, made up an early data release. Study findings and constraints: Some V segments, including TRBV6-2 and TRBV6-3, were excluded as indistinguishable.

Worth noting for this clone: Antigen: not known.

V lost 0 bases and J 3 bases, leaving 10 bases between the germline ends. CDR3 size: 15 residues. The germline CDR1 and CDR2 sequences are SGHRS and YFSETQ. The PCR used 60 Vbeta and 13 Jbeta primers. Profiled with immunoSEQ multiplex PCR; TCRdb holds only in-frame clones, not every one. This table holds some 140,000 clones, around 85% found once. The sequencing input was PBMCs. This chain uses TRBV5-1 with TRBJ1-5; perhaps TRBD1 as D (6 bases). The source of this sequence is a woman aged 25 to 39 in good health and CMV-seropositive. The CDR3: CASSLAGQINQPQHF. CDR3 nucleotide sequence: TGCGCCAGCAGCTTGGCCGGACAGATCAATCAGCCCCAGCATTTT.